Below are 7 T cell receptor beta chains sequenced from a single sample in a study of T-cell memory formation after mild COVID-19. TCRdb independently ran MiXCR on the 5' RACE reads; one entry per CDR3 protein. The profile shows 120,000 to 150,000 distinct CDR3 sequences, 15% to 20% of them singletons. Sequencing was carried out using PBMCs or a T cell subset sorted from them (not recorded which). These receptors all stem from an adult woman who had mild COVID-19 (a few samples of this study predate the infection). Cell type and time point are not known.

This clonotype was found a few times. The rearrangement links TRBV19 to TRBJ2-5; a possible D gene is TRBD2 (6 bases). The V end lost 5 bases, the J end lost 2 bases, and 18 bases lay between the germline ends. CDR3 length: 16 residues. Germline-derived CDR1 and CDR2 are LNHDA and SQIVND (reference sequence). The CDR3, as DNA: TGTGCCAGTAGTCCCCGGACTACCTGGGGACAAGAGACCCAGTACTTC. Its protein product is CASSPRTTWGQETQYF.

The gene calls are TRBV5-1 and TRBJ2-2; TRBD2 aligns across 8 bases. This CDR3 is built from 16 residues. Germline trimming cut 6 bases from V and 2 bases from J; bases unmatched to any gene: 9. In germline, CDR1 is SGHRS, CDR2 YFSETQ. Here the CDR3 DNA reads TGCGCCAGCACCCCTACGGGACTAGATAACACCGGGGAGCTGTTTTTT. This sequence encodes CASTPTGLDNTGELFF.

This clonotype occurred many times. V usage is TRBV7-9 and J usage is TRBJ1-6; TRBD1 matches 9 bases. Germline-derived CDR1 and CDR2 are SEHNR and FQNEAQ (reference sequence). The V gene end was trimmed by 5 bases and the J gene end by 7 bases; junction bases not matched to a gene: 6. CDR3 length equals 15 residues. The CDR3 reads CASSPSGQGNSPLHF. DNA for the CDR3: TGTGCCAGCAGCCCAAGTGGACAGGGGAATTCACCCCTCCACTTT.

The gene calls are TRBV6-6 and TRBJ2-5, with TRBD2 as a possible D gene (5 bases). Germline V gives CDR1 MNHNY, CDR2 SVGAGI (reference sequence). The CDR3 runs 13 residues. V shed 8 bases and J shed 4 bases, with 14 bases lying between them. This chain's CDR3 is CASHSMGRETQYF. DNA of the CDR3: TGTGCCAGCCATAGCATGGGGAGAGAGACCCAGTACTTC.

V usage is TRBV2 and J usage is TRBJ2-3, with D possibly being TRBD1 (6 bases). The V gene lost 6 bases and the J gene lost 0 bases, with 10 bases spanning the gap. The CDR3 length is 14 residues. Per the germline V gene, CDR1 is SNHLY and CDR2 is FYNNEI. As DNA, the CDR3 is TGTGCCAGCAGCTGGACAGACAGCACAGATACGCAGTATTTT. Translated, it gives CASSWTDSTDTQYF.

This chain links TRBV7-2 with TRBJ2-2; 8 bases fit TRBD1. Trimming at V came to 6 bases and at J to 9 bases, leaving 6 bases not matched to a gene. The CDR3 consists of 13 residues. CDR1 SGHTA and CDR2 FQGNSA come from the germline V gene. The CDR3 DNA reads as TGTGCCAGCAGGGACAGGGATTTAAGGGAGCTGTTTTTT. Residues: CASRDRDLRELFF.

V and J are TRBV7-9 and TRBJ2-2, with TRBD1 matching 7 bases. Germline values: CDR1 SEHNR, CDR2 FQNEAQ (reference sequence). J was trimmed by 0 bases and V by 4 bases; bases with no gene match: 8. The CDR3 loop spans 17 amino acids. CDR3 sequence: CASSSTNRGPNTGELFF. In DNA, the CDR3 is TGTGCCAGCAGCTCGACCAACAGGGGACCGAACACCGGGGAGCTGTTTTTT.